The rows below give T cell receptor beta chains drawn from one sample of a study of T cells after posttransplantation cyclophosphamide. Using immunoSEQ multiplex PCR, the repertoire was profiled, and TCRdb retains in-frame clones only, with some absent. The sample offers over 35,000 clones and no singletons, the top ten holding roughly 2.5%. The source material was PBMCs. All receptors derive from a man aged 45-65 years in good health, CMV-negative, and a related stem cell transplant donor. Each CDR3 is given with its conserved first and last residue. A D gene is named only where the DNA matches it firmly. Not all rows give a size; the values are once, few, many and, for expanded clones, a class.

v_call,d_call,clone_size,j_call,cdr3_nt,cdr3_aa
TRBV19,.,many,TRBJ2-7,TGTGCCAAACCAATGGAAGAGCACAGGCACATTTGGAAGGATGTATACGAGCAGTACTTC,CAKPMEEHRHIWKDVYEQYF
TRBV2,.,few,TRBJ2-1,TGTGCCAGCAGTCGGAGGGTCCGTGGGGCCTACAATGAGCAGTTCTTC,CASSRRVRGAYNEQFF
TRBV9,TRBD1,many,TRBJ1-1,TGTGCCAGCAGCGTAGGTGCAGGGGGGAACACTGAAGCTTTCTTT,CASSVGAGGNTEAFF
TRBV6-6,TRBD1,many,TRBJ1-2,TGTGCCAGCAGGGCCCGACAGGGGAGTATGGTCGGCTACACCTTC,CASRARQGSMVGYTF
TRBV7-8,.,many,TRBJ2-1,TGTGCCAGCAGCTTAGAGGAGGACAGCTCCTACAATGAGCAGTTCTTC,CASSLEEDSSYNEQFF
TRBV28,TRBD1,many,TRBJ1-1,TGTGCCAGCAGTTCCATCGGACAGGAGATGAACACTGAAGCTTTCTTT,CASSSIGQEMNTEAFF
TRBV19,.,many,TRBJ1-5,TGTGCCAGTAGCGAAATTGGCTCCAATCAGCCCCAGCATTTT,CASSEIGSNQPQHF
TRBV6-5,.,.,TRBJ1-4,TGTGCCAGCAATCTACAGGGCAGGGGTGAAAAACTGTTTTTT,CASNLQGRGEKLFF
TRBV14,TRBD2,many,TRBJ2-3,TGTGCCAGCAGCCAATACGGCGGGAGCCCGGATACGCAGTATTTT,CASSQYGGSPDTQYF
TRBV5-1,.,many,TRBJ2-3,TGCGCCAGCAGCGCCAGGGCAGGGGAGGATACGCAGTATTTT,CASSARAGEDTQYF
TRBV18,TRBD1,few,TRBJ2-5,TGTGCCAGCTCACTGCAACAGGGGGCCGTAGGAGAGACCCAGTACTTC,CASSLQQGAVGETQYF
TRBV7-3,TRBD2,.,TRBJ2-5,TGTGCCAGCAGCTTAAGGACTAGCGGGGGGCACCAGTACTTC,CASSLRTSGGHQYF
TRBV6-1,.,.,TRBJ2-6,TGTGCCAGCAACCCACAGTTCCCTGGGGCCAACGTCCTGGCTTTC,CASNPQFPGANVLAF
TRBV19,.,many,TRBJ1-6,TGTGCCAGTACCCAATCCCCCGGGGATTCACCCCTCCACTTT,CASTQSPGDSPLHF
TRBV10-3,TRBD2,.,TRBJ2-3,TGTGCCATCAGTGAGTCAGCGGGGGGGCCCTCAGATGCGCAGTATTTT,CAISESAGGPSDAQYF
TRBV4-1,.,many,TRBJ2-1,TGCGCCAGCAGCCAAGCCGACAGCTCCTACAATGAGCAGTTCTTC,CASSQADSSYNEQFF
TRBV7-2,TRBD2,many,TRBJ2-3,TGTGCCAGCAGCGCCTGGACTAGCTCCTATAGGGATACGCAGTATTTT,CASSAWTSSYRDTQYF
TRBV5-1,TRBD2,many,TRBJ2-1,TGCGCCAGCAGCTTGGCTAGCGGGGGGAACAATGAGCAGTTCTTC,CASSLASGGNNEQFF
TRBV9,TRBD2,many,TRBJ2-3,TGTGCCAGCAGCGTACTAGCGGGTCGGGCAGATACGCAGTATTTT,CASSVLAGRADTQYF
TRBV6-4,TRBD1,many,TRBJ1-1,TGTGCCAGCAGTGGACAGGGGCCCACTGAAGCTTTCTTT,CASSGQGPTEAFF
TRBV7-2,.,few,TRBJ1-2,TGTGCCAGCAGCTTTAATAAGGGGCTGTCAGGCTACACCTTC,CASSFNKGLSGYTF
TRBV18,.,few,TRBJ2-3,TGTGCCAGCTCACCAGTGGCAAACACAGATACGCAGTATTTT,CASSPVANTDTQYF
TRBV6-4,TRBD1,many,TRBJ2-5,TGTGCCAGCAGGGGTCAGGGGGCGGGAGAGACCCAGTACTTC,CASRGQGAGETQYF
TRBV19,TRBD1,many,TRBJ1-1,TGTGCCAGTAGTATGGCCCGTGGGACAGGGCACACTGAAGCTTTCTTT,CASSMARGTGHTEAFF
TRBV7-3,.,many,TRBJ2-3,TGTGCCAGCAGCTTGTCGTCCACAGATACGCAGTATTTT,CASSLSSTDTQYF
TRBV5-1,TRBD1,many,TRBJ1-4,TGCGCCAGCAGCTTTGGACAGGGGGCAACTAATGAAAAACTGTTTTTT,CASSFGQGATNEKLFF
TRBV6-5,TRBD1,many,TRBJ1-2,TGTGCCAGCACCGGACAGGGGGCAGGCTACACCTTC,CASTGQGAGYTF
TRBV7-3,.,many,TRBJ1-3,TGTGCCAGCAGCCTAGGTTCTGGAAACACCATATATTTT,CASSLGSGNTIYF
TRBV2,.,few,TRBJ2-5,TGTGCCAGCAATCCGGCGGAACAAGAGACCCAGTACTTC,CASNPAEQETQYF
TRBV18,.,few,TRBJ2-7,TGTGCCAGCGGAACAGGGAGCGCCTACGAGCAGTACTTC,CASGTGSAYEQYF
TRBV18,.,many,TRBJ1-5,TGTGCCAGCTCACCCCGAAGCGGGGACAATCAGCCCCAGCATTTT,CASSPRSGDNQPQHF
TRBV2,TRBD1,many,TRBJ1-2,TGTGCCGGCCGACAGGGGGCGGTTGGCTACACCTTC,CAGRQGAVGYTF
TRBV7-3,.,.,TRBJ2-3,TGTGCCAGCAGCTTAACGGGGGGGCCAGATACGCAGTATTTT,CASSLTGGPDTQYF
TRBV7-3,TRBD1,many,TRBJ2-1,TGTGCCAGCAGCTTAGGGGGACAGGGCTACAATGAGCAGTTCTTC,CASSLGGQGYNEQFF
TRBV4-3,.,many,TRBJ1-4,TGCGCCAGCAGCCGAGCTGCGTTTGGAGGTGAAAAACTGTTTTTT,CASSRAAFGGEKLFF
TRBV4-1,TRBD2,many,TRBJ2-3,TGCGCCAGCAGTAGAGCGGGAGAGGTTGCAGATACGCAGTATTTT,CASSRAGEVADTQYF
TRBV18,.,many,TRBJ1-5,TGTGCCAGCTCACTCAGGGCAGGGGTACAGCCCCAGCATTTT,CASSLRAGVQPQHF
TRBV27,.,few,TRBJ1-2,TGTGCCAGCGCCCGTGGGGGGGCCCTCAACTATGGCTACACCTTC,CASARGGALNYGYTF
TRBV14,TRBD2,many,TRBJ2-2,TGTGCCAGCAGCCAAGCTGGGCGGGGGGCCACCGGGGAGCTGTTTTTT,CASSQAGRGATGELFF
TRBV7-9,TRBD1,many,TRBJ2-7,TGTGCCAGTACGATGCAGGGGGCTTTCGGCGAGCAGTACTTC,CASTMQGAFGEQYF
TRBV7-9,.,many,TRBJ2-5,TGTGCCAGCAGCTTAGGTTCCCTCGGTCGAATCCAAGAGACCCAGTACTTC,CASSLGSLGRIQETQYF
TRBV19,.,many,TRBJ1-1,TGTGCCAGTAGTAGCGGGGCGGCCGGTATTGAAGCTTTCTTT,CASSSGAAGIEAFF
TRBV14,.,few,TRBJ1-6,TGTGCCAGCAGCCAAGATCGGGGGACCCATGTTTCACCCCTCCACTTT,CASSQDRGTHVSPLHF